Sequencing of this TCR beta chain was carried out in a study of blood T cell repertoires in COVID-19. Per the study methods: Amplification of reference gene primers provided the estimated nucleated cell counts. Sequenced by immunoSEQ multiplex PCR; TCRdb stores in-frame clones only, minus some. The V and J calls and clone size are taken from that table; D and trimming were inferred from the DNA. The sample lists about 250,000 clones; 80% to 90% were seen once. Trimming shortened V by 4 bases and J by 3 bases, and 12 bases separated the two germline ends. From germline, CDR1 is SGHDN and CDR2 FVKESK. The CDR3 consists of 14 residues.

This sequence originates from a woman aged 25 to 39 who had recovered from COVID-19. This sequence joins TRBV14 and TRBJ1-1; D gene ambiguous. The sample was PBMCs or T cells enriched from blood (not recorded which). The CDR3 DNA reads TGTGCCAGCAGCCTCCTCGGGGTGTACACTGAAGCTTTCTTT. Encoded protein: CASSLLGVYTEAFF.